These 6 T cell receptor beta chains originate from one sample sequenced in a study of cytomegalovirus exposure and HLA in healthy donors (dated by TCRdb to 2016 to 2017). Libraries were built with the immunoSEQ multiplex PCR assay. For the multiplex PCR, a mixture combining 60 forward primers for TCR Vbeta segments and 13 reverse primers for TCR Jbeta segments was used. TCRdb obtained this table from immuneACCESS and retained in-frame rearrangements with V and J assigned. These tables miss some clones; where compared with another copy, unresolved V genes account for less than half of the shortfall, and the remainder is unexplained. The sample table records 150,000 or so clones; about three quarters of these occur just once. Around 2.1% of the sample is held by the ten biggest clonotypes. Sequencing was done on a sample of PBMCs. These receptors originate from a female donor in good health and CMV-seronegative.

The genes are TRBV7-9 and TRBJ2-1; TRBD2 matches 11 bases. CDR3 length equals 16 residues. From germline, CDR1 is SEHNR and CDR2 FQNEAQ (reference sequence). V lost 6 bases to trimming and J lost 1 base; unmatched junction nucleotides: 5. For the CDR3, the DNA is TGTGCCAGCAGTCATAGCGGGGGGGCTTCCTACAATGAGCAGTTCTTC. Protein product: CASSHSGGASYNEQFF. The entire variable domain, with the rest obtained from reference TRBV7-9 and TRBJ2-1, is as follows: DTGVSQNPRHKITKRGQNVTFRCDPISEHNRLYWYRQTLGQGPEFLTYFQNEAQLEKSRLLSDRFSAERPKGSFSTLEIQRTEQGDSAMYLCASSHSGGASYNEQFFGPGTRLTVL.

J is TRBJ2-5 and V is TRBV5-1, with TRBD2 identical over 10 bases. Germline V CDR1 and CDR2: SGHRS, YFSETQ. After removal of 4 bases from V and 3 bases from J, the junction contained 6 bases not matched to a gene. The CDR3 sequence is 15 residues long. The CDR3 DNA reads as TGCGCCAGCAGCAGACCCAGCGGGAGGGAAGAGACCCAGTACTTC. Translating it yields CASSRPSGREETQYF. The complete variable domain, with remaining parts taken from reference TRBV5-1 and TRBJ2-5, reads KAGVTQTPRYLIKTRGQQVTLSCSPISGHRSVSWYQQTPGQGLQFLFEYFSETQRNKGNFPGRFSGRQFSNSRSEMNVSTLELGDSALYLCASSRPSGREETQYFGPGTRLLVL.

This clone was observed many times. This rearrangement joins TRBV5-1 to TRBJ2-7; D unclear. Trimming took off 4 bases at V and 4 bases at J, with 12 bases between the two ends. Germline V gene lookup returns CDR1 SGHRS and CDR2 YFSETQ. The CDR3 consists of 13 residues. The CDR3 DNA is TGCGCCAGCAGCCCGCCCGACTCATACGAGCAGTACTTC. This translates into CASSPPDSYEQYF.

The CDR3: CASSLGRRGTGELFF. The CDR3 DNA reads as TGTGCCAGCAGCTTAGGAAGGAGAGGCACCGGGGAGCTGTTTTTT. This sequence joins TRBV13 and TRBJ2-2; D is ambiguous. The CDR3 contains 15 residues. Germline CDR1 is PRHDT and CDR2 is FYEKMQ (reference sequence). With 0 bases removed from V and 4 bases from J, the gap between germline ends came to 9 bases.

In its sample, this clone was seen once. This chain uses TRBV5-1 with TRBJ2-1; D is unresolved. The CDR3 has 14 residues. V lost 4 bases to trimming and J lost 1 base, with 9 bases between them. The V gene's germline CDR1 is SGHRS and CDR2 YFSETQ. The CDR3 coding sequence is TGCGCCAGCAGCAGTAGCCGATCCTACAATGAGCAGTTCTTC. This sequence encodes CASSSSRSYNEQFF. The entire variable domain, with the rest obtained from reference TRBV5-1 and TRBJ2-1, is as follows: KAGVTQTPRYLIKTRGQQVTLSCSPISGHRSVSWYQQTPGQGLQFLFEYFSETQRNKGNFPGRFSGRQFSNSRSEMNVSTLELGDSALYLCASSSSRSYNEQFFGPGTRLTVL.

This chain connects TRBV7-9 to TRBJ2-7; 11 bases fit TRBD1. This CDR3 comprises 15 residues. The V gene's germline CDR1 is SEHNR and CDR2 FQNEAQ (reference sequence). Trimming at V came to 4 bases and at J to 5 bases, leaving 7 bases not matched to a gene. CDR3: CASSSLGQGAHEQYF. In DNA form, the CDR3 reads TGTGCCAGCAGCTCCCTCGGACAGGGGGCCCACGAGCAGTACTTC.